Sequencing of this T cell receptor beta chain was carried out in a study of shared clonotypes between healthy human individuals (TCRdb year 2020). Notes on the research overall: A few men and a couple of women, aged 18 to 49 years, made up the cohort. For each donor, CD4 naive and CD4 memory were each given three plates, CD8 naive was given two plates, and CD8 memory was given one plate. To estimate repertoire size and how much clonotype sharing occurs between individuals, the study deeply sequenced the blood TCR repertoires of five healthy adults. Libraries were prepared and TCR repertoires were sequenced by different laboratories using diverse techniques, in order to increase sequencing depth and limit assay-specific biases. Each donor's leukapheresis produced roughly between roughly 0.9 and 8.9 billion PBMCs.

To note about this clone: Its binding antigen is unknown. No base quality values were provided; no much bigger clone lies one nucleotide off.

V was cut back by 5 bases and J by 4 bases, leaving a gap of 9 bases between them. Looking up the germline V gene yields CDR1 SGHTA and CDR2 FQGNSA. The CDR3 contains 12 residues, cysteine and phenylalanine counted. CDR3 DNA only is kept here, 36 bases in frame from base 1. The donors were healthy, HIV-negative adults with no recently reported acute infections or vaccinations. Only Caucasian adults living in Nashville, Tennessee, USA were represented among the donors. CD4+ T cells were enriched through magnetic negative selection, after which naive cells were positively selected on CD45RA and the remaining negative fraction served as the memory subset. Blood was obtained by leukapheresis, after which PBMCs were separated by Ficoll-Histopaque density gradient centrifugation and cryopreserved in liquid nitrogen vapor phase. Analytical flow cytometry was used to check the purity and quantity of each magnetically sorted T cell population. Genomic DNA was isolated from each sorted fraction and quantified by UV absorbance on a Nanodrop 2000c.

Study-level results and caveats: Higher generation probabilities were observed for clonotypes shared by all four sorted-subset donors than for non-shared clonotypes. Larger estimated clonotype richness was generally found for naive subsets than for memory subsets. When a few donors were compared, the shared fraction of clonotypes was about 5.4% for naive CD4, less than 4% for naive CD8, 2.3% for memory CD4, and roughly 0.4% for memory CD8. Pairwise subsampling led to the expectation that sequencing depth would affect the degree of clonotype sharing among donors. Incomplete sequencing was indicated by rarefaction of sorted-subset datasets, despite the large sequencing depth. Because the study included only a small number of donors, the genetic and exposure-history diversity represented was limited. Sampling was restricted to blood, and TCR repertoires in tissue are likely to differ from TCR repertoires in blood.

Using the deep immunoSEQ assay, TCR CDR3 regions were amplified from genomic DNA by multiplex PCR. Extracted genomic DNA from each cell subset was distributed evenly across all wells of several immunoSEQ 96-well plates, and each plate was treated as a replicate. For sorted subsets, each replicate PCR was loaded with about 200 ng genomic DNA, equivalent to 25,000 to 35,000 T cell genomes. Purified libraries were quantified with a Qubit 3.0 fluorometer, sized on a Bioanalyzer 2100, and re-quantified with the KAPA Library Quantification kit. Each immunoSEQ 96-well plate was sequenced on its own single-read 150-cycle Illumina NextSeq 550 flow cell. In the authors' own workflow: Because the immunoSEQ output held only junctional sequences and lacked quality scores, the filtering could not match the filtering applied to full-length reads. To assign V/J genes and CDR3, sequences were annotated using PyIR, a Python wrapper for IgBLAST v1.9, with IMGT germline references. Reads were removed for weak V/J assignments (E-value above 1e-6), missing CDR3, stop codons, out-of-frame junctions, or ambiguous translated residues. A V3J clonotype was defined by an identical inferred V gene, J gene, and CDR3 amino acid sequence. Percentage overlap between repertoires was computed as shared unique clonotypes divided by the size of the smaller repertoire. Richness of each repertoire was evaluated using RTK rarefaction, the Chao1 estimator, and Recon v2.1 estimates of unobserved clonotypes. OLGA was used to compute generation probabilities for all TCRbeta clonotypes that the gDNA method yielded from a handful of donors. Drawn from immuneACCESS, this table holds only the in-frame rearrangements with V and J called that TCRdb kept. Clones are partly lost; checked studies trace under half to an unresolved V gene and leave the rest unexplained. V, J and clone size are those of that table, while D and trimming were read from the DNA. The sample table holds just over 2,000,000 clones, of which 85% to 95% were seen once. Approximately 0.13% of the sample comes from the top ten.

The sample taken for sequencing was naive CD4+ T cells sorted from blood. This specimen's cell subset or site label, interpreted: CD45RA+ positively selected. The source of this sequence is a young man in good health. The sequence links TRBV7-2 to TRBJ2-7, with the D gene call left open. The DNA sequence is TGTGCCAGCAGCCCAGTCCAATACGAGCAGTACTTC. Its protein product is CASSPVQYEQYF.